This TCR beta chain was captured by sequencing in a study of cytomegalovirus exposure and HLA in healthy donors. Overall study: The roughly 120 million unique TCR beta sequences, from about 190 million T cells, were found by an earlier analysis. Study outcomes and limitations: A classifier reportedly called cytomegalovirus status with high sensitivity and specificity. It was shown in a later analysis that HLA-associated TCR beta chains were more clonally expanded than other, equally common chains.

Germline-derived CDR1 and CDR2 are GTSNPN and SVGIG (reference sequence). The germline V and J ends were trimmed by 8 bases and 7 bases, with 20 bases remaining between them. This CDR3 spans 14 amino acids. Remarks on this clone: The antigen is unknown.

The PCR was carried out with 60 Vbeta primers and 13 Jbeta primers. Method: immunoSEQ multiplex PCR; TCRdb's copy keeps in-frame clones and lacks some. Here the sample spans about 89,000 clones, about 66% being singletons. This sequence joins TRBV30 and TRBJ1-4, with TRBD1 as a possible D gene (5 bases). The clonotype was recovered from a man aged 25 to 40 in good health and CMV-seronegative. The specimen was PBMCs. This CDR3 reads CARNEQGRPEKLFF. Here the CDR3 DNA reads TGTGCCCGAAACGAGCAGGGTCGCCCTGAAAAACTGTTTTTT.